These 19 T cell receptor beta chains were sequenced from one sample in a study of OX40 agonist ivuxolimab in advanced cancers. Only in-frame clones appear in the TCRdb table, and some are missing; sequencing was by immunoSEQ multiplex PCR. This sample has about 20,000 clones, with 83% found just once. The sample was CD4+ or CD8+ T cells sorted from blood, taken in a trial of the OX40 agonist ivuxolimab. The receptors originated from an adult with an advanced solid tumor such as melanoma, head and neck, liver or kidney cancer.

CDR3 sequence: CASSEYAEAFF. The CDR3 DNA is TGTGCCAGCAGTGAATATGCGGAAGCTTTCTTT. J is TRBJ1-1 and V is TRBV25-1; the D is unclear. Germline V gene sequence: CDR1 MGHDK, CDR2 SYGVNS. The V end lost 0 bases, the J end lost 8 bases, and 4 bases lay between the germline ends. This CDR3 has 11 residues.

The J gene is TRBJ1-4, the V gene TRBV5-6; D gene uncertain. The CDR3 totals 16 residues. The V end was cut by 0 bases, the J end by 0 bases, with 9 bases between. From germline, CDR1 is SGHDT and CDR2 YYEEEE. The CDR3 loop reads CASSLGTFATNEKLFF. The CDR3 nucleotides are TGTGCCAGCAGCTTGGGGACGTTTGCAACTAATGAAAAACTGTTTTTT.

This clone is judged medium-sized. One end of the junction is discordant with germline, which a read error may explain. The chain joins TRBV7-2 to TRBJ2-1; 12 nucleotides agree with TRBD2. From germline, CDR1 is SGHTA and CDR2 FQGNSA. The CDR3 runs 15 residues. CDR3 sequence: CASSLAGGQYNEQFF. The CDR3 DNA reads as TGTGCCAGCAGCCTAGCGGGGGGGCAATACAATGAGCAGTTCTTC.

This rearrangement joins TRBV13 to TRBJ2-5; D is undetermined. This CDR3 spans 12 amino acids. Trimming left V 6 bases short and J 6 bases short, with 11 bases between. Germline loops: CDR1 PRHDT, CDR2 FYEKMQ (reference sequence). CDR3 coding DNA: TGTGCCAGCAGTCCTCGCCAGCAGACCCAGTACTTC. Its translation: CASSPRQQTQYF.

The chain is built from TRBV23-1 and TRBJ1-2, with 9 bases matching TRBD1. TRBV23-1 is known as an ORF, though its function is uncertain. V trimming: 1 base; J trimming: 4 bases; junction bases outside the gene matches: 13. The CDR3 covers 18 residues. CDR3 sequence reads: CASSQYGVGDRVCYGYTF. The DNA of the CDR3 is TGCGCCAGCAGTCAATATGGAGTGGGGGACAGGGTTTGCTATGGCTACACCTTC.

In its sample, this clone was seen a few times. The chain employs TRBV19 and TRBJ1-1, with D possibly being TRBD1 (5 bases). V shed 7 bases and J shed 1 base, with 10 bases lying between them. The CDR3 has 13 residues. Looked up from germline, CDR1 is LNHDA and CDR2 is SQIVND (reference sequence). Here the CDR3 DNA reads TGTGCCAGTATGATAGGGACGAACACTGAAGCTTTCTTT. It is translated as CASMIGTNTEAFF. The full variable domain, its missing parts supplied by reference TRBV19 and TRBJ1-1, is DGGITQSPKYLFRKEGQNVTLSCEQNLNHDAMYWYRQDPGQGLRLIYYSQIVNDFQKGDIAEGYSVSREKKESFPLTVTSAQKNPTAFYLCASMIGTNTEAFFGQGTRLTVV.

This clone has just one count. In the same sample, other DNA sequences code for this CDR3. The chain carries TRBV28 and TRBJ1-1; 7 bases match TRBD1. V was pared by 2 bases and J by 2 bases, with 2 bases of the junction left unmatched. This CDR3 region has 14 residues. The germline V gene encodes CDR1 MDHEN and CDR2 SYDVKM. The CDR3 nucleotides are TGTGCCAGCAGTTTAAGGGGGCTAAACACTGAAGCTTTCTTT. Translating it yields CASSLRGLNTEAFF.

The rearrangement joins TRBV29-1 to TRBJ2-7; 7 bases are shared with TRBD1. Unmatched junction bases numbered 11, after V lost 2 bases and J lost 4 bases. The germline V gene has CDR1 SQVTM and CDR2 ANQGSEA. This CDR3 has 15 residues. CDR3 loop: CSVESATRGLYEQYF. CDR3 DNA: TGCAGCGTTGAATCCGCCACCAGGGGGTTGTACGAGCAGTACTTC.

The chain combines TRBV7-8 with TRBJ2-7, with 10 positions matching TRBD1. Germline CDR1 and CDR2: SGHVS and FQNEAQ. J lost 0 bases, V lost 1 base, and 12 bases had no gene match. CDR3 length: 19 amino acids. CDR3 sequence (DNA): TGTGCCAGCAGCTTAGAATTTTTGCCGGGACAGGGGTTCTCCTACGAGCAGTACTTC. Translation: CASSLEFLPGQGFSYEQYF.

This chain links TRBV28 with TRBJ2-7; tentative D call: TRBD2 (6 bases). Germline loops: CDR1 MDHEN, CDR2 SYDVKM. The CDR3 loop spans 13 amino acids. Trimming shortened V by 8 bases and J by 2 bases, and 13 bases separated the two germline ends. The CDR3 bases are TGTGCCAGCCAAACGGGAGTAACCTACGAGCAGTACTTC. The encoded protein is CASQTGVTYEQYF.

The gene calls are TRBV7-6 and TRBJ1-2; weak D call: TRBD1 (6 bases). Trimming shortened V by 5 bases and J by 8 bases, and 18 bases separated the two germline ends. CDR1 and CDR2 (germline): SGHVS, FNYEAQ. This CDR3 comprises 14 residues. The CDR3, as DNA: TGTGCCAGCAGCGGACGAACAGGGAGGAAGGGCTACACCTTC. It encodes CASSGRTGRKGYTF.

The chain is built from TRBV27 and TRBJ1-2; D might be TRBD1 (5 bases). The CDR3 consists of 16 residues. Germline V gene data show CDR1 as MNHEY and CDR2 as SMNVEV (reference sequence). V was pared by 3 bases and J by 4 bases, with 18 bases between. The CDR3: CASSFAVRGLVYGYTF. In DNA form, the CDR3 reads TGTGCCAGCAGTTTCGCTGTTCGGGGACTGGTCTATGGCTACACCTTC.

This sequence joins TRBV28 and TRBJ2-7, with TRBD2 identical over 7 bases. V was pared by 2 bases and J by 6 bases, with 7 bases of the junction left unmatched. The CDR3 is 14 amino acids. The V gene's germline CDR1 is MDHEN and CDR2 SYDVKM. CDR3 bases: TGTGCCAGCAGTTTAGCGGGAGATATAGTCGAGCAGTACTTC. This encodes CASSLAGDIVEQYF.

V gene TRBV7-9 combines with J gene TRBJ1-5, with no clear D. The ends were cut back, 4 bases at V and 7 bases at J, with 8 bases in the middle. The CDR3 runs 12 residues. Germline CDR1 is SEHNR and CDR2 is FQNEAQ (reference sequence). CDR3 region: CASSSPDQPQHF. The CDR3 DNA reads as TGTGCCAGCAGCTCCCCGGACCAGCCCCAGCATTTT.

This clone was seen only once. V usage is TRBV30 and J usage is TRBJ2-7; 9 bases match TRBD1. Germline CDR1 and CDR2: GTSNPN and SVGIG (reference sequence). The CDR3 consists of 13 residues. V gave up 5 bases and J gave up 0 bases; unmatched junction bases: 2. This CDR3 reads CAWGTGRSYEQYF. CDR3 DNA sequence: TGTGCCTGGGGGACAGGGCGCTCCTACGAGCAGTACTTC.

The J gene is TRBJ1-5, the V gene TRBV4-3, with no clear D. CDR3 length: 15 amino acids. Trimming took off 0 bases at V and 7 bases at J, with 13 bases between the two ends. Germline lookup yields CDR1 LGHNA and CDR2 YSLEER. The DNA for the CDR3 is TGCGCCAGCAGCCAAGATCAGGAGGCTTGGCAGCCCCAGCATTTT. Translation gives CASSQDQEAWQPQHF.

The rearrangement links TRBV9 to TRBJ2-2, with D possibly being TRBD1 (6 bases). Germline V CDR1 and CDR2: SGDLS, YYNGEE. Trimming cost V 3 bases and J 0 bases, with 12 bases left between them. The CDR3 consists of 16 residues. This chain's CDR3 is CASSAPGHSNTGELFF. The CDR3, as DNA: TGTGCCAGCAGCGCGCCGGGACATTCGAACACCGGGGAGCTGTTTTTT. Complete variable domain (other parts from reference TRBV9 and TRBJ2-2): DSGVTQTPKHLITATGQRVTLRCSPRSGDLSVYWYQQSLDQGLQFLIQYYNGEERAKGNILERFSAQQFPDLHSELNLSSLELGDSALYFCASSAPGHSNTGELFFGEGSRLTVL.

The V and J genes are TRBV28 and TRBJ2-6; no clear D gene. This CDR3 spans 16 amino acids. Germline CDR1 is MDHEN and CDR2 is SYDVKM. V lost 3 bases to trimming and J lost 0 bases, with 9 bases between them. The CDR3 DNA reads as TGTGCCAGCAGTTTTCCCGTCTCCTCTGGGGCCAACGTCCTGACTTTC. This encodes CASSFPVSSGANVLTF.

This chain joins TRBV10-3 and TRBJ2-7, with D perhaps matching TRBD1 or TRBD2 (5 bases each). Germline V gene data show CDR1 as ENHRY and CDR2 as SYGVKD. The CDR3 length is 15 residues. Deletions cut 2 bases from V and 0 bases from J, with 11 bases between. The DNA of the CDR3 is TGTGCCATCAGTGAGACGCCAGGGAGCTCCTACGAGCAGTACTTC. This translates into CAISETPGSSYEQYF.